This T cell receptor (beta chain) was profiled in a study of blood T cells in healthy people across ages. Study-level background: Template switching caught about one barcoded beta molecule for each two T cells.

General study points: Roughly linearly, TCR beta diversity per million T cells fell as age increased.

The CDR3 length is 17 residues. The germline V gene has CDR1 SGDLS and CDR2 YYNGEE. Germline trimming cut 3 bases from V and 3 bases from J; bases unmatched to any gene: 9. Of note for this clonotype: The antigen remains undetermined.

Next came a second PCR, run for roughly 6 to 11 cycles, which used a sample-barcoded 5' primer along with a J-beta primer mix. TCRdb passed the 5' RACE reads through MiXCR, listing each CDR3 protein once. Altogether 850,000 to 1,100,000 distinct CDR3 sequences are present, more than 30% being singletons, with the ten largest covering less than 15%. This receptor was identified in a man aged 18 to 30 in good health. The V call is TRBV9, the J call TRBJ2-3; 11 nucleotides align to TRBD2. Sequenced sample: blood. CDR3 DNA: TGTGCCAGCAGCGCCACAGGGCGACTAGCGGGGACAGATACGCAGTATTTT. Translation: CASSATGRLAGTDTQYF.